A single sample gave rise to the 20 T cell receptor beta chains below, sequenced in a study of T cells after yellow fever vaccination. TCRdb itself ran the 5' RACE reads through MiXCR, one entry per CDR3 protein. This sample yields under 300,000 distinct CDR3 sequences, of which 6% to 8% are seen a single time; about 1% belongs to the top ten. The material sequenced was CD4+ T cells sorted from PBMCs, taken on the day of the yellow fever booster vaccination. Receptors originate from a man younger than 45 who received the YFV17D yellow fever vaccine.

This rearrangement joins TRBV5-6 to TRBJ2-3; D unresolved. The V gene's germline CDR1 is SGHDT and CDR2 YYEEEE. This CDR3 spans 13 amino acids. Between the trimmed V and J ends, which lost 0 bases and 6 bases, there was a span of 8 bases. The CDR3 region has the DNA TGTGCCAGCAGCTTGGATTTTGGGGATACGCAGTATTTT. As protein: CASSLDFGDTQYF.

This clonotype was seen at least ten times. This chain links TRBV28 with TRBJ2-2; tentative D call: TRBD2 (5 bases). From germline, CDR1 is MDHEN and CDR2 SYDVKM. The CDR3 is made up of 19 amino acids. Trimming stripped 6 bases from V and 6 bases from J, with 29 bases between. The CDR3 bases are TGTGCCAGCAGCCCGAGGCGGGCGGTACGTTCCCGTCGTCCCGGGGAGCTGTTTTTT. Translation gives CASSPRRAVRSRRPGELFF.

This clonotype was recorded at least ten times. The DNA of the CDR3 is TGTGCCAGTAGTATCTTGGGGGCCACCGGGGGGGGTGAGCAGTTCTTC. Translation: CASSILGATGGGEQFF. The chain joins TRBV19 to TRBJ2-1; 8 nucleotides line up with TRBD2. The CDR3 is 16 residues long. The germline gives CDR1 LNHDA, CDR2 SQIVND (reference sequence). The V and J ends lost 3 bases and 9 bases, in that order; junction bases with no gene match: 13.

The chain is built from TRBV18 and TRBJ2-5, with D unclear. Germline V CDR1 and CDR2: KGHSH, LQKENI. This CDR3 has 13 amino acids. V lost 2 bases, J lost 5 bases, and 9 bases lay in between. CDR3 amino acids: CASSPNSQETQYF. DNA of the CDR3: TGTGCCAGCTCACCAAACTCCCAGGAGACCCAGTACTTC.

This clonotype was counted a few times. The chain uses TRBV5-4 and TRBJ2-7, with 9 nucleotides matching TRBD2. V was clipped by 5 bases and J by 7 bases; unmatched bases: 1. Per the germline V gene, CDR1 is SGHNT and CDR2 is YYREEE (reference sequence). This CDR3 has 11 residues. This chain's CDR3 is CASSLAGEQYF. For the CDR3, the DNA is TGTGCCAGCAGTCTAGCGGGGGAGCAGTACTTC.

This clonotype was detected many times. V usage is TRBV2 and J usage is TRBJ1-5, with 7 bases lining up with TRBD1. The CDR3 is 14 residues long. Per the germline V gene, CDR1 is SNHLY and CDR2 is FYNNEI. V trimming: 5 bases; J trimming: 4 bases; junction bases outside the gene matches: 5. As DNA, the CDR3 is TGTGCCAGCAGTAGTCAGGGGGAGAATCAGCCCCAGCATTTT. It codes for CASSSQGENQPQHF.

This clonotype was counted between two and nine times. The chain carries TRBV5-1 and TRBJ1-6, with D maybe TRBD1 (5 bases). With 3 bases removed from V and 9 bases from J, the gap between germline ends came to 10 bases. CDR1 and CDR2 (germline): SGHRS, YFSETQ. The CDR3 sequence is 13 residues long. The CDR3 spells CASSSGGGSPLHF. The DNA of the CDR3 is TGCGCCAGCAGCTCCGGGGGGGGTTCACCCCTCCACTTT.

This clonotype was detected a few times. V usage is TRBV10-3 and J usage is TRBJ2-7; D may be TRBD1 (6 bases). The CDR3 length is 15 residues. CDR1 and CDR2 from the germline V gene are ENHRY and SYGVKD. Trimming cost V 5 bases and J 6 bases, with 20 bases left between them. The CDR3 spells CAISSRGSPAGEQYF. The CDR3 coding sequence is TGTGCCATCAGTTCCAGGGGTTCCCCGGCGGGCGAGCAGTACTTC.

This clonotype has a handful of counts. The V call is TRBV15, the J call TRBJ2-5; TRBD2 agrees at 12 bases. There are 15 residues in the CDR3. Germline V gene data show CDR1 as LNHNV and CDR2 as YYDKDF (reference sequence). The V and J ends lost 1 base and 5 bases, in that order; junction bases with no gene match: 2. This CDR3 reads CATSRVLAGGETQYF. CDR3 in DNA: TGTGCCACCAGCAGAGTACTAGCGGGAGGCGAGACCCAGTACTTC.

J is TRBJ1-4 and V is TRBV5-1; 10 bases map to TRBD1. CDR1 and CDR2 (germline): SGHRS, YFSETQ. The CDR3 has 16 amino acids. V lost 3 bases and J lost 7; bases outside the gene matches: 9. CDR3 in amino acids: CASSSNTGTGAEKLFF. In nucleotides, the CDR3 is TGCGCCAGCAGCTCAAACACCGGGACAGGGGCTGAAAAACTGTTTTTT.

This clonotype appeared a few times. The chain recombines TRBV5-1 with TRBJ2-1; 9 positions agree with TRBD1. The CDR3 contains 15 residues. The ends lost 4 bases at V and 4 bases at J; junction bases unmatched: 6. Germline CDR1 and CDR2: SGHRS and YFSETQ. This chain's CDR3 is CASSQDRGIYNEQFF. CDR3 nucleotides: TGCGCCAGCAGCCAAGACAGGGGGATATACAATGAGCAGTTCTTC.

This clonotype has more than one count but fewer than ten. This rearrangement joins TRBV29-1 to TRBJ2-7; 8 nucleotides match TRBD1. This CDR3 spans 14 amino acids. Per the germline V gene, CDR1 is SQVTM and CDR2 is ANQGSEA. V gave up 6 bases and J gave up 1 base; unmatched junction bases: 8. In DNA form, the CDR3 reads TGCAGCGTGATCCGAGACAGGGGATCCTACGAGCAGTACTTC. This translates into CSVIRDRGSYEQYF.

This chain joins TRBV29-1 and TRBJ1-1, with D uncertain. Germline CDR1 and CDR2: SQVTM and ANQGSEA. The CDR3 has 11 amino acids. Trimming left V 7 bases short and J 4 bases short, with 10 bases between. CDR3 nucleotides: TGCAGCGCTCGAGGACCCACTGAAGCTTTCTTT. Residues: CSARGPTEAFF.

This clonotype has just a few counts. This rearrangement joins TRBV5-1 to TRBJ2-7; 8 bases match TRBD2. V shed 0 bases, J shed 1 base, and the junction held 3 bases outside the gene matches. The germline V gene encodes CDR1 SGHRS and CDR2 YFSETQ. The CDR3 runs to 15 residues. CDR3 region: CASSLAGRESYEQYF. CDR3 nucleotide sequence: TGCGCCAGCAGCTTGGCCGGGAGGGAGTCCTACGAGCAGTACTTC.

This clonotype has ten or more counts. The chain uses TRBV11-2 and TRBJ2-5; no clear D gene. CDR1 and CDR2 from the germline V gene are SGHAT and FQNNGV. The V and J ends lost 6 bases and 1 base respectively, with 12 bases between them. CDR3 length: 14 amino acids. The CDR3 protein is CASSPATLQETQYF. The CDR3 region has the DNA TGTGCCAGCAGTCCCGCGACACTCCAAGAGACCCAGTACTTC. The whole variable domain, filled in from reference TRBV11-2 and TRBJ2-5, reads EAGVAQSPRYKIIEKRQSVAFWCNPISGHATLYWYQQILGQGPKLLIQFQNNGVVDDSQLPKDRFSAERLKGVDSTLKIQPAKLEDSAVYLCASSPATLQETQYFGPGTRLLVL.

The table lists this clonotype with a few counts. This rearrangement joins TRBV28 to TRBJ2-6; TRBD1 matches 10 bases. The CDR3 length is 18 residues. CDR1 and CDR2 (germline): MDHEN, SYDVKM. V lost 0 bases, J lost 2 bases, and 4 bases stayed unmatched. In DNA, the CDR3 is TGTGCCAGCAGTTTATGGGGACAGGGGATAACTGGGGCCAACGTCCTGACTTTC. It encodes CASSLWGQGITGANVLTF.

This clonotype appeared a few times. The V gene is TRBV29-1, the J gene TRBJ1-1; TRBD1 might be the D (6 bases). The CDR3 runs to 11 residues. The germline CDR1 and CDR2 sequences are SQVTM and ANQGSEA. V lost 4 bases, J lost 5 bases, and 8 bases lay in between. CDR3 DNA: TGCAGCGTTGGAGGGGGGACTGAAGCTTTCTTT. It encodes CSVGGGTEAFF.

A note on this clonotype: A much larger clone differs from this one at a single base, so this may be a read error. The V call is TRBV6-5, the J call TRBJ2-7, with TRBD1 matching over 7 bases. Looked up from germline, CDR1 is MNHEY and CDR2 is SVGAGI. The CDR3 contains 12 residues. CDR3: CTSSSGQRAQYF. CDR3 nucleotide sequence: TGTACCAGCAGTTCGGGACAGAGGGCGCAGTACTTC.

The chain couples TRBV6-2 or TRBV6-3 to TRBJ1-5; 7 nucleotides agree with TRBD1. The germline gives CDR1 MNHEY, CDR2 SVGEGT. The CDR3 is 17 residues long. The V gene end was trimmed by 7 bases and the J gene end by 2 bases; junction bases not matched to a gene: 14. The CDR3 nucleotides read TGTGCCAGCAAGTTCCCAGGGGGGCAGCAAGGCAATCAGCCCCAGCATTTT. Translated: CASKFPGGQQGNQPQHF.

A few counts support this clonotype. V is TRBV6-5 and J is TRBJ1-6; D is unclear. The CDR3 runs to 12 residues. CDR1 is MNHEY and CDR2 is SVGAGI in the germline V gene. V lost 4 bases and J lost 14, with 12 bases in between. CDR3 region: CASSLDNRALHF. CDR3 in DNA: TGTGCCAGCAGTTTAGACAACCGGGCCCTCCACTTT.